One sample yielded the 18 T cell receptor beta chains listed below, sequenced in a study of vaccination effects on CD4 cells after COVID-19. The table came from immunoSEQ multiplex PCR; TCRdb's copy has only in-frame clones and leaves some out. The sample lists approximately 70,000 clones, over 65% seen once, with about 2% in the top ten. These receptors' targets are unknown. Culture lasted about ten days before CD4+ T cell isolation. All study participants received two doses of BNT162b2 or mRNA-1273 vaccine. The material was CD4+ T cells from PBMCs cultured without peptide, obtained after COVID-19 vaccination. The receptors come from a human donor who received a COVID-19 vaccine.

The chain combines TRBV30 with TRBJ1-5; maybe TRBD1 (5 bases). Per the germline V gene, CDR1 is GTSNPN and CDR2 is SVGIG (reference sequence). The V and J ends lost 1 base and 8 bases respectively, with 21 bases between them. There are 16 residues in the CDR3. This CDR3 reads CAWSAPGAPIMEPQHF. For the CDR3, the DNA is TGTGCCTGGAGTGCCCCCGGGGCCCCCATAATGGAGCCCCAGCATTTT.

The CDR3 DNA is TGTGCCAGCAGTTCCTTTCCTGCGGGGTCGAATAACTATGGCTACACCTTC. Its translation: CASSSFPAGSNNYGYTF. The J gene is TRBJ1-2, the V gene TRBV28; no definite D call. The CDR3 loop spans 17 amino acids. CDR1 and CDR2 from the germline V gene are MDHEN and SYDVKM. Trimming left V 4 bases short and J 1 base short, with 19 bases between.

The chain couples TRBV5-1 to TRBJ2-2, with a possible D match to TRBD1 (7 bases). Germline V CDR1 and CDR2: SGHRS, YFSETQ. Trimming stripped 4 bases from V and 3 bases from J, with 22 bases between. The CDR3 is 18 residues long. The CDR3 DNA sequence: TGCGCCAGCAGCCCAGGGGGAGGTTTGAGCGGCCACACCGGGGAGCTGTTTTTT. It yields the protein CASSPGGGLSGHTGELFF.

Written as DNA, the CDR3 is TGTGCCAGCAGGGGATATGACAGGACTGCTGGAAACACCATATATTTT. This gives the protein CASRGYDRTAGNTIYF. The V gene is TRBV2, the J gene TRBJ1-3, with D possibly being TRBD1 (6 bases). CDR1 is SNHLY and CDR2 is FYNNEI in the germline V gene. V was shortened by 6 bases and J by 2 bases, with 17 bases between the two germline ends. CDR3 length equals 16 residues.

The CDR3 region is CASSDGRGRMDEQFF. The CDR3 bases are TGTGCCAGCAGTGATGGGAGGGGGCGGATGGATGAGCAGTTCTTC. The chain links TRBV6-4 to TRBJ2-1; D is possibly TRBD1 or TRBD2 (7 bases each). V gave up 3 bases and J gave up 8 bases, with 17 bases separating them. This CDR3 has 15 residues. Germline CDR1 reads MRHNA; CDR2 reads SNTAGT.

This rearrangement joins TRBV19 to TRBJ2-1; 10 bases line up with TRBD1. The CDR3 consists of 16 residues. Germline CDR1 LNHDA, CDR2 SQIVND (reference sequence). Trimming at V came to 7 bases and at J to 2 bases, leaving 8 bases not matched to a gene. The CDR3 coding sequence is TGTGCCAGTACCACTCCCGGGACAGGGGCCTACAATGAGCAGTTCTTC. Its translation: CASTTPGTGAYNEQFF.

V and J are TRBV19 and TRBJ1-5; D call uncertain. Trimming removed 2 bases from V and 4 bases from J, with 9 bases in between. Germline V gene lookup returns CDR1 LNHDA and CDR2 SQIVND (reference sequence). There are 14 residues in the CDR3. The CDR3 DNA sequence: TGTGCCAGTAGTATACAGGTGGGGAATCAGCCCCAGCATTTT. Translating gives CASSIQVGNQPQHF.

The CDR3 sequence: CASSQQGASYGYTF. Here the CDR3 DNA reads TGTGCCAGCAGCCAACAGGGGGCTAGCTATGGCTACACCTTC. The chain combines TRBV2 with TRBJ1-2; 9 positions agree with TRBD1. With 6 bases clipped from V and 4 bases from J, the junction kept 6 bases outside the gene matches. Germline V gene data show CDR1 as SNHLY and CDR2 as FYNNEI. The CDR3 has 14 residues.

The chain combines TRBV3-1 (or the pseudogene TRBV3-2) with TRBJ1-2; no definite D call. V lost 5 bases and J 8 bases, leaving 9 bases between the germline ends. The length of the CDR3 is 11 residues. Germline V CDR1 and CDR2: LGHDT, YNNKEL (reference sequence). CDR3 residues: CASSTAGGYTF. For the CDR3, the DNA is TGTGCCAGCAGCACAGCGGGAGGCTACACCTTC.

The chain uses TRBV6-5 and TRBJ1-2; 7 nucleotides line up with TRBD1. The CDR3 runs 13 residues. Unmatched junction bases numbered 3, after V lost 6 bases and J lost 2 bases. Looked up from germline, CDR1 is MNHEY and CDR2 is SVGAGI. The CDR3 bases are TGTGCCAGCAGGACGGGACAGAACTATGGCTACACCTTC. Its translation: CASRTGQNYGYTF.

The rearrangement links TRBV11-3 to TRBJ2-2; perhaps TRBD1 as D (6 bases). The V end lost 4 bases, the J end lost 6 bases, and 18 bases lay between the germline ends. The CDR3 extends over 16 amino acids. Germline CDR1 SGHNT, CDR2 YENEEA. The CDR3 reads CASSSILGAGAGELFF. CDR3 sequence (DNA): TGTGCCAGCAGCTCGATACTGGGGGCCGGGGCCGGGGAGCTGTTTTTT. Looking up the rest from reference TRBV11-3 and TRBJ2-2 gives the full variable domain: EAGVVQSPRYKIIEKKQPVAFWCNPISGHNTLYWYLQNLGQGPELLIRYENEEAVDDSQLPKDRFSAERLKGVDSTLKIQPAELGDSAVYLCASSSILGAGAGELFFGEGSRLTVL.

The V gene is TRBV19, the J gene TRBJ1-1; 7 positions match TRBD1. The CDR3 is made up of 16 amino acids. Trimming cost V 1 base and J 6 bases; bases outside gene matches: 11. Germline V gives CDR1 LNHDA, CDR2 SQIVND (reference sequence). The DNA of the CDR3 is TGTGCCAGTAGTATAGCGCAGGGGGGGAGTCTTCCTGAAGCTTTCTTT. Translating gives CASSIAQGGSLPEAFF.

The chain uses TRBV19 and TRBJ1-6; 7 bases are shared with TRBD1. Trimming at V came to 10 bases and at J to 9 bases, leaving 12 bases not matched to a gene. Germline V CDR1 and CDR2: LNHDA, SQIVND (reference sequence). The CDR3 has 14 residues. CDR3 sequence reads: CATRERQGSSPLHF. CDR3 sequence (DNA): TGTGCCACCCGAGAGAGACAGGGCAGTTCACCCCTCCACTTT.

This chain uses TRBV10-1 with TRBJ2-3, with a weak D call TRBD1 (5 bases). The V end was cut by 5 bases, the J end by 4 bases, with 19 bases between. The CDR3 is 16 amino acids. Germline V gene sequence: CDR1 WNHNN, CDR2 SYGVQD (reference sequence). The CDR3 region has the DNA TGCGCCAGCAGTCAAGTCGGCGGTCAGGGATCAGATACGCAGTATTTT. Translating it yields CASSQVGGQGSDTQYF.

The V and J genes are TRBV19 and TRBJ2-3; no clear D. CDR1 and CDR2 (germline): LNHDA, SQIVND (reference sequence). This CDR3 is built from 11 residues. Trimming removed 4 bases at V and 6 bases at J, with 5 bases between. The CDR3 DNA is TGTGCCAGTAGTACGCAGGATACGCAGTATTTT. Protein sequence: CASSTQDTQYF.

This chain connects TRBV4-1 to TRBJ1-2, with D unresolved. This CDR3 is built from 15 residues. V gave up 1 base and J gave up 8 bases, with 17 bases separating them. CDR1 and CDR2 (germline): MGHRA, YSYEKL. The CDR3 is CASSQAPTEPGGYTF. The DNA for the CDR3 is TGCGCCAGCAGCCAAGCCCCGACGGAGCCCGGGGGCTACACCTTC.

The chain joins TRBV18 to TRBJ1-5; D might be TRBD1 (6 bases). Germline V gene sequence: CDR1 KGHSH, CDR2 LQKENI. The CDR3 length is 13 residues. V lost 8 bases, J lost 3 bases, and 11 bases lay in between. The CDR3 loop reads CASNGGANQPQHF. The CDR3, as DNA: TGTGCCAGCAACGGGGGCGCCAATCAGCCCCAGCATTTT.

The chain couples TRBV3-1 (or the pseudogene TRBV3-2) to TRBJ1-2; TRBD1 might be the D (5 bases). The germline V gene encodes CDR1 LGHDT and CDR2 YNNKEL (reference sequence). The V end was cut by 2 bases, the J end by 0 bases, with 13 bases between. The CDR3 sequence is 16 residues long. This chain's CDR3 is CASSQIGTASNYGYTF. CDR3 coding DNA: TGTGCCAGCAGCCAAATCGGGACGGCTTCTAACTATGGCTACACCTTC.